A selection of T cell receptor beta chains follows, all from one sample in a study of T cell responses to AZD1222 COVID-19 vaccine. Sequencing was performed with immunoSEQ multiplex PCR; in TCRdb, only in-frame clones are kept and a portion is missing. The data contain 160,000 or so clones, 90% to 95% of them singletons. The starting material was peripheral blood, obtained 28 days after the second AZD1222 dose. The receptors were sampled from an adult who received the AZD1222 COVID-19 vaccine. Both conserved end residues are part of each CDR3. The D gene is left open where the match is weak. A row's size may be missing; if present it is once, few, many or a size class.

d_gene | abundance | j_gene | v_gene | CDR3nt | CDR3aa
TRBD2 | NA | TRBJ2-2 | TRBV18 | TGTGCCAGCTCACCCTGGTCGGGGGGAGCCGGGGAGCTGTTTTTT | CASSPWSGGAGELFF
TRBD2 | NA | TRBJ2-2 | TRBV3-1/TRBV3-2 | TGTGCCAGCAGCCCCTGGGACAGACCTATAGCGGGGGGGAACACCGGGGAGCTGTTTTTT | CASSPWDRPIAGGNTGELFF
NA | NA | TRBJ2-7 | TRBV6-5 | TGTGCCAGCAGTTACTCGAGACAGGCTTACGAGCAGTACTTC | CASSYSRQAYEQYF
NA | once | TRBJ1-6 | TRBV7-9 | TGTGCCAGCAGCTCCACTGGACAGAGCTCCTATAATTCACCCCTCCACTTT | CASSSTGQSSYNSPLHF
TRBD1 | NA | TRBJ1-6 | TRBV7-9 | TGTGCCAGCAGCCGAGGACAGGGTCCCAATTCACCCCTCCACTTT | CASSRGQGPNSPLHF
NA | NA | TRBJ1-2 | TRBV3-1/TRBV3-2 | TGTGCCAGCAGCCTCCTGGACTCGGATCGTGGTGGCTACACCTTC | CASSLLDSDRGGYTF
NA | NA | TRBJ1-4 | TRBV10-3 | TGTGCCATCAGTGAGATAGAGGTTGAAAAACTGTTTTTT | CAISEIEVEKLFF
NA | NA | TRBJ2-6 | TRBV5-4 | TGTGCCAGCAGCCACGTCCTCTCTGGGGCCAACGTCCTGACTTTC | CASSHVLSGANVLTF
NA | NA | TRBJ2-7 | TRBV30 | TGTGCCTGGAGCGAAACTCGGGACTCCCCCCCAAGCTTC | CAWSETRDSPPSF
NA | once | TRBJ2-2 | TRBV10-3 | TGTGCCATCAGCGGGGGCCGGAACACCGGGGAGCTGTTTTTT | CAISGGRNTGELFF
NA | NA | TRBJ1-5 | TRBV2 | TGTGCCAGCAGTGCCTCGCGAGAGAGCAATCAGCCCCAGCATTTT | CASSASRESNQPQHF
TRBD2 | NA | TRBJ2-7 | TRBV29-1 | TGCAGCGTTACCCCAACCCGACTAGCGGGGCTCTACGAGCAGTACTTC | CSVTPTRLAGLYEQYF
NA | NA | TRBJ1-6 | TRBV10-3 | TGTGCCATCCGAGAGGGGGGCCCTAATTCACCCCTCCACTTT | CAIREGGPNSPLHF
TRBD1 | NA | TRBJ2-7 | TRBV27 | TGTGCCAGCAAAAAAGGGACAGGGAACTACGAGCAGTACTTC | CASKKGTGNYEQYF
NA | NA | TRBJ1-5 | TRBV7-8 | TGTGCCAGCAGCTACCGACTGGGCAATCAGCCCCAGCATTTT | CASSYRLGNQPQHF
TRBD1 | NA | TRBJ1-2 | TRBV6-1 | TGTGCCAGCAGTGAAGGCACGGTGCAGGGGGCGCGGGGCTACACCTTC | CASSEGTVQGARGYTF
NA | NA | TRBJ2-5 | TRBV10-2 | TGCGCCAGCACGCCATCAGGGGCTGAGACCCAGTACTTC | CASTPSGAETQYF
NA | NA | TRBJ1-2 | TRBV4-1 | TGCGCCAGCAGCCAGAGGGGGAACTATGGCTACACCTTC | CASSQRGNYGYTF
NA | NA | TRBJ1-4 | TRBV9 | TGTGCCAGCAGCGTAGGGGTCGGGGGGAATGAAAAACTGTTTTTT | CASSVGVGGNEKLFF
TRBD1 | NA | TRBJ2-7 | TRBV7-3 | TGTGCCAGCAGCTTGACCGGGACAGAGGCCCTCGAGCAGTACTTC | CASSLTGTEALEQYF
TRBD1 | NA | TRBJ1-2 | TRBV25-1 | TGTGCCAGCAGTGACCTTCTGCGTGGCGGGACAGGGACCTACACCTTC | CASSDLLRGGTGTYTF
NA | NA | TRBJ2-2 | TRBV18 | TGTGCCAGCTCACCACCGGGCTCAAACACCGGGGAGCTGTTTTTT | CASSPPGSNTGELFF
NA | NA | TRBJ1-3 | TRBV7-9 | TGTGCCAGCAGCTCCATGGGACTTACTAGCAGCATATATTTT | CASSSMGLTSSIYF
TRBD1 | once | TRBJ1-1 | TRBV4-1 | TGCGCCAGCAGCCGGGGACAGGGGGAGAACACTGAAGCTTTCTTT | CASSRGQGENTEAFF
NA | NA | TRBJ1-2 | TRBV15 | TGTGCCACCAGCAACCTTGGGGGAACCACCTTC | CATSNLGGTTF
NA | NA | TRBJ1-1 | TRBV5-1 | TGCGCCAGCAGACAGAACACTGAAGCTTTCTTT | CASRQNTEAFF
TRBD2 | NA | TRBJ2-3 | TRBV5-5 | TGTGCCAGCAGCTTGGTAGTCAGGGTGGGACTAGCGGGCACAGATACGCAGTATTTT | CASSLVVRVGLAGTDTQYF
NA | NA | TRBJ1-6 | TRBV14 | TGTGCCAGCAGCCAAGGTCAGGGCGGTTCACCCCTCCACTTT | CASSQGQGGSPLHF
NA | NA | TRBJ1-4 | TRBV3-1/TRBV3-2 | TGTGCCAGCAGCATGCAGACCGCGGGGAGTGAAAAACTGTTTTTT | CASSMQTAGSEKLFF
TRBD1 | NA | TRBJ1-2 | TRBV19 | TGTGCCAGTCGGCCCGCCGGGACAGATGGCTACACCTTC | CASRPAGTDGYTF
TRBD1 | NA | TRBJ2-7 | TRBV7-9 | TGTGCCAGCAGCTTAGATCCTGACAGGGCGTTAGCCTACGAGCAGTACTTC | CASSLDPDRALAYEQYF
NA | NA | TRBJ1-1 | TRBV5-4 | TGTGCCAGCAGCTTGGATGCAGGGAAAGCTTTCTTT | CASSLDAGKAFF
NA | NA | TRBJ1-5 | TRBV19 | TGTGCCAGTAGTGTCATTGGGGGATTGGGAAATCAGCCCCAGCATTTT | CASSVIGGLGNQPQHF
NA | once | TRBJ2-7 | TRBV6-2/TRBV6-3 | TGTGCCAGCAGCCCCTCTGGCAATCAGAGGCAGTACTTC | CASSPSGNQRQYF